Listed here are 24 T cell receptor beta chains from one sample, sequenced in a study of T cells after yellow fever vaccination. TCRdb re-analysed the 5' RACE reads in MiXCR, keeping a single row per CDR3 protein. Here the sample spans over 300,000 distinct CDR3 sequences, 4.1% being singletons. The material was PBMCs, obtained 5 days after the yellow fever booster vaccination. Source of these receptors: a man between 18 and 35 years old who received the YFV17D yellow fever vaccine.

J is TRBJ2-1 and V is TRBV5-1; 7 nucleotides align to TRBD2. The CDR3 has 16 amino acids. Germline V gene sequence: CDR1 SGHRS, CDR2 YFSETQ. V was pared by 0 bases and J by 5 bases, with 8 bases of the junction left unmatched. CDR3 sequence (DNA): TGCGCCAGCAGCTTGGCCCCGAGCGGGGCAAACAATGAGCAGTTCTTC. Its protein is CASSLAPSGANNEQFF.

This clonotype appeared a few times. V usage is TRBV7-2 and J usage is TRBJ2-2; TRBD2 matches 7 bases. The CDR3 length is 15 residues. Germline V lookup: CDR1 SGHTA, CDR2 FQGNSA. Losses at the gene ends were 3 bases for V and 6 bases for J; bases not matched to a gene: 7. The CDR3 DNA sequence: TGTGCCAGCAGCTTCGGACTAGGGGAGGCCGGGGAGCTGTTTTTT. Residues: CASSFGLGEAGELFF.

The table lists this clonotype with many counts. The CDR3 region is CAIMGTNTEAFF. CDR3 sequence (DNA): TGTGCCATCATGGGGACGAACACTGAAGCTTTCTTT. The rearrangement uses TRBV10-3 and TRBJ1-1, with a tentative D call TRBD1 (5 bases). This CDR3 contains 12 residues. Trimming removed 7 bases at V and 1 base at J, with 7 bases between. Germline V gene lookup returns CDR1 ENHRY and CDR2 SYGVKD.

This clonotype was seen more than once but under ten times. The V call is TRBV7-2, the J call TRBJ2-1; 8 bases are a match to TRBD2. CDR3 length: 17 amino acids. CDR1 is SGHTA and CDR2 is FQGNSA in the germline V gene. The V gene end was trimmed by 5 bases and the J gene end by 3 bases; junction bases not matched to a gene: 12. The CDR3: CASSPHYPGGVYNEQFF. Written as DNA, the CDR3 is TGTGCCAGCAGCCCACACTATCCGGGGGGGGTCTACAATGAGCAGTTCTTC. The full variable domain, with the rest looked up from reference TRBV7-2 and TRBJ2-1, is GAGVSQSPSNKVTEKGKDVELRCDPISGHTALYWYRQSLGQGLEFLIYFQGNSAPDKSGLPSDRFSAERTGGSVSTLTIQRTQQEDSAVYLCASSPHYPGGVYNEQFFGPGTRLTVL.

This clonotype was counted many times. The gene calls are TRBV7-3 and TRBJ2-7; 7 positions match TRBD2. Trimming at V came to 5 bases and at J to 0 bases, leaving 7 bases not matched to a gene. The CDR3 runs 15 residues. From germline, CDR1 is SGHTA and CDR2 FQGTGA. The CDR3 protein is CASSPGSGGSYEQYF. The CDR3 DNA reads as TGTGCCAGCAGCCCAGGTTCGGGGGGCTCCTACGAGCAGTACTTC.

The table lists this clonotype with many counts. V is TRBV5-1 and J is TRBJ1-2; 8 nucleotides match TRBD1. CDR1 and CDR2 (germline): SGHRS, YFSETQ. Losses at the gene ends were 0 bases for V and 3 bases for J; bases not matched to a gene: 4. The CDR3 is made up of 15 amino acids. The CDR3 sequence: CASSLEGQGDYGYTF. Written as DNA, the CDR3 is TGCGCCAGCAGCTTGGAAGGACAGGGAGACTATGGCTACACCTTC.

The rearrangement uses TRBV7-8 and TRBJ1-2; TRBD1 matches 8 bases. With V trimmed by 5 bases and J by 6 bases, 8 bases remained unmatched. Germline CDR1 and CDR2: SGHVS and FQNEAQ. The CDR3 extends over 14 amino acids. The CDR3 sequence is CASSPSGQGNGYTF. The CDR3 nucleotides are TGTGCCAGCAGCCCATCTGGACAGGGCAATGGCTACACCTTC.

The CDR3, as DNA: TGTGCCAGCAGCTCGGAGTCTGGGTGCGGGCAGTACGTC. Encoded protein: CASSSESGCGQYV. The chain uses TRBV13 and TRBJ2-7; D is unresolved. The CDR3 length is 13 residues. Germline lookup yields CDR1 PRHDT and CDR2 FYEKMQ (reference sequence). Trimming took 4 bases from V and 9 from J, leaving 16 bases between them.

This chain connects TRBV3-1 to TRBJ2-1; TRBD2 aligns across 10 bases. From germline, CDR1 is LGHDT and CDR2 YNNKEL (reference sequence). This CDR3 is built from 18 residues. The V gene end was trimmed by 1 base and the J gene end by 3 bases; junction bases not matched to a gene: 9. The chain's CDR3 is CASSQASPLAGGYNEQFF. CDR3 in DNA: TGTGCCAGCAGCCAAGCGTCCCCCTTAGCGGGGGGCTACAATGAGCAGTTCTTC.

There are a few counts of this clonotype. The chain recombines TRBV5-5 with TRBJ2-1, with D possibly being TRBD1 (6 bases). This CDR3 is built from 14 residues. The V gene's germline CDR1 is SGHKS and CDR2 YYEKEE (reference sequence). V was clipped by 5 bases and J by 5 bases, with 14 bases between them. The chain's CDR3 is CASRQPRTDNEQFF. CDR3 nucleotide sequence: TGTGCCAGCAGACAACCCCGGACAGACAATGAGCAGTTCTTC.

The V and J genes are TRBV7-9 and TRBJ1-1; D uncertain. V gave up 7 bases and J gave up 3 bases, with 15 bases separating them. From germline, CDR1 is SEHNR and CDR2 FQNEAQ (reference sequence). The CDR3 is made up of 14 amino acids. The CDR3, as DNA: TGTGCCAGCACCATGATCGTCGGGCACACTGAAGCTTTCTTT. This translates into CASTMIVGHTEAFF. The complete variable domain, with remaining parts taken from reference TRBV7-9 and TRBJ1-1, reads DTGVSQNPRHKITKRGQNVTFRCDPISEHNRLYWYRQTLGQGPEFLTYFQNEAQLEKSRLLSDRFSAERPKGSFSTLEIQRTEQGDSAMYLCASTMIVGHTEAFFGQGTRLTVV.

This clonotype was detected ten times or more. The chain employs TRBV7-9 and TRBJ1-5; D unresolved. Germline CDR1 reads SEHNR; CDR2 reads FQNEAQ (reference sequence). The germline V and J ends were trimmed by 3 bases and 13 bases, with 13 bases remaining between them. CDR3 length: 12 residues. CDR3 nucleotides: TGTGCCAGCAGCTTGGGTGGAGGCTCTCAGCATTTT. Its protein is CASSLGGGSQHF.

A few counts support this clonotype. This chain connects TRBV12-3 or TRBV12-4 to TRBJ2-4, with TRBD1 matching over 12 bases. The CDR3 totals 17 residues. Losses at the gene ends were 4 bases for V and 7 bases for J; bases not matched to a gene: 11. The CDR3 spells CASSSGTGGGWANIQYF. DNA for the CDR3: TGTGCCAGCAGTTCCGGGACAGGGGGCGGTTGGGCGAACATTCAGTACTTC.

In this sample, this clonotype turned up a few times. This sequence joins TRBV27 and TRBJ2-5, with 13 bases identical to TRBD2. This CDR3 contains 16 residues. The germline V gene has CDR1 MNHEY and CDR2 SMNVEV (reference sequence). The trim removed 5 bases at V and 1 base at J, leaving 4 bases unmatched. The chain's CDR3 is CASSPGLAGFQETQYF. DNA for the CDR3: TGTGCCAGCAGTCCGGGACTAGCGGGGTTCCAAGAGACCCAGTACTTC.

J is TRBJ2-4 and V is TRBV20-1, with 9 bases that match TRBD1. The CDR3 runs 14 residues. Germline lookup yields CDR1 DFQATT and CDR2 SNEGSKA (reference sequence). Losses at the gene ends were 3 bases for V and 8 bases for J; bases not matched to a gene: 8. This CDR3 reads CSARDRGVGDIQYF. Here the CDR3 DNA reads TGCAGTGCTAGGGACAGGGGAGTAGGGGACATTCAGTACTTC.

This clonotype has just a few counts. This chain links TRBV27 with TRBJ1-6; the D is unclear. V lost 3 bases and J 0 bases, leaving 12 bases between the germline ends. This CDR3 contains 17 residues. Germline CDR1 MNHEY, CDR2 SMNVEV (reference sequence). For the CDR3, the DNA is TGTGCCAGCAGTTTGTTGGGAGGGAGCTCCTATAATTCACCCCTCCACTTT. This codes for CASSLLGGSSYNSPLHF.

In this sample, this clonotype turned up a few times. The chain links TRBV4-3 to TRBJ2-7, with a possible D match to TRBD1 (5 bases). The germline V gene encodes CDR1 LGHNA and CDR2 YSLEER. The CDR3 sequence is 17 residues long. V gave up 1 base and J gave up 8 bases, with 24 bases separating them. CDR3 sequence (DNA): TGCGCCAGCAGCCAAGGGATAGGGGTTTCCTACGATGGCCAGCAGTACTTC. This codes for CASSQGIGVSYDGQQYF.

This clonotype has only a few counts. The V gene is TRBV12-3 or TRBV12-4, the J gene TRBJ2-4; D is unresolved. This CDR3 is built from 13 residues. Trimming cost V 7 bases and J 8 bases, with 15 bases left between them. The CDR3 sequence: CASTFRRGYIQYF. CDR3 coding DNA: TGTGCCAGCACCTTTCGGAGAGGTTACATTCAGTACTTC.

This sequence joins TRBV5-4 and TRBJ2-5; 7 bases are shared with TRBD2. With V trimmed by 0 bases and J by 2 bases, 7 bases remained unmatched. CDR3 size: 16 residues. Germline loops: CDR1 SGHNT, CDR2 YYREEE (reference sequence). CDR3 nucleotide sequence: TGTGCCAGCAGCTTGGGTCGCGGGGGAGAACAAGAGACCCAGTACTTC. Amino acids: CASSLGRGGEQETQYF.

In DNA, the CDR3 is TGTGCCAGCAGTGACGCCCAAATCTATGGCTACACCTTC. Encoded protein: CASSDAQIYGYTF. The rearrangement uses TRBV6-2 or TRBV6-3 and TRBJ1-2, with unresolved D. CDR3 length: 13 amino acids. Between the trimmed V and J ends, which lost 5 bases and 4 bases, there was a span of 11 bases. CDR1 and CDR2 (germline): MNHEY, SVGEGT.

This CDR3 is CASSNHVGDNEQFF. The CDR3 DNA reads as TGCGCCAGCAGCAACCACGTGGGGGACAATGAGCAGTTCTTC. The chain carries TRBV4-1 and TRBJ2-1; D might be TRBD1 or TRBD2, each matching 5 bases. Germline assignment: CDR1 MGHRA and CDR2 YSYEKL. V was clipped by 5 bases and J by 5 bases, with 13 bases between them. The CDR3 length is 14 residues.

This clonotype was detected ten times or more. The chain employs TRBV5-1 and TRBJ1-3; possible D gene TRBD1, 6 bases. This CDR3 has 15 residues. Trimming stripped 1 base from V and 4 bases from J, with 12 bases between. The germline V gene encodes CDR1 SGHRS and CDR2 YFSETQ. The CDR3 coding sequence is TGCGCCAGCAGCTTGCGGGGGGCGCCGGGAAACACCATATATTTT. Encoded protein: CASSLRGAPGNTIYF.

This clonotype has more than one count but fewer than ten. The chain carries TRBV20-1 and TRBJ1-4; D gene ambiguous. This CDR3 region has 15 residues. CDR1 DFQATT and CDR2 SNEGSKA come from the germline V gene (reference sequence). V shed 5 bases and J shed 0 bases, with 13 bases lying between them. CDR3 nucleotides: TGCAGTGCTCCACCGGATGGGGCAACTAATGAAAAACTGTTTTTT. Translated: CSAPPDGATNEKLFF.

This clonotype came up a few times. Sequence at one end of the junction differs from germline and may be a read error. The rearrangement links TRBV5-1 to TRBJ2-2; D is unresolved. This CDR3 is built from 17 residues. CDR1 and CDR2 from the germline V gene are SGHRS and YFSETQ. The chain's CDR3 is CASNLGWSSSNTGELFF. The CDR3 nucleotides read TGCGCCAGCAACTTGGGTTGGAGTAGCTCTAACACCGGGGAGCTGTTTTTT.